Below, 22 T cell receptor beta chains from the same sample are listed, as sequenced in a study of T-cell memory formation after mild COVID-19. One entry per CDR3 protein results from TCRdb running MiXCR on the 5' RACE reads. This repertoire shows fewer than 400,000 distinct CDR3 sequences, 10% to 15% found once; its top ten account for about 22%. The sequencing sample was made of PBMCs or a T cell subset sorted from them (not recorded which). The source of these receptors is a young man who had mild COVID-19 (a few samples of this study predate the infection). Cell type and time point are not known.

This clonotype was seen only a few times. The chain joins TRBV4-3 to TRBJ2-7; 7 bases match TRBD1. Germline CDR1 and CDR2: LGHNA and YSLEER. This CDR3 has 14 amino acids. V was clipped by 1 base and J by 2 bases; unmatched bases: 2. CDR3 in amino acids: CASSQATGTYEQYF. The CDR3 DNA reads TGCGCCAGCAGCCAAGCGACAGGGACCTACGAGCAGTACTTC.

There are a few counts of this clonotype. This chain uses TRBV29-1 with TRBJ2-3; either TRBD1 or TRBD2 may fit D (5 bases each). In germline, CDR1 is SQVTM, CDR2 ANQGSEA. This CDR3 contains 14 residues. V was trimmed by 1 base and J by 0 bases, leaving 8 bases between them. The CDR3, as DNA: TGCAGCGTTGAAGTGGGGGAAAGCACAGATACGCAGTATTTT. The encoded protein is CSVEVGESTDTQYF.

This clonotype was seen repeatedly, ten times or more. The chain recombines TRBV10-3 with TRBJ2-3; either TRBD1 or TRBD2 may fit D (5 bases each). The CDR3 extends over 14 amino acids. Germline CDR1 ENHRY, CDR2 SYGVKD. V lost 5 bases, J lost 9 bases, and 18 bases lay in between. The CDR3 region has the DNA TGTGCCATCAGTATCGGCCCGGGGCTGGACACGCAGTATTTT. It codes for CAISIGPGLDTQYF.

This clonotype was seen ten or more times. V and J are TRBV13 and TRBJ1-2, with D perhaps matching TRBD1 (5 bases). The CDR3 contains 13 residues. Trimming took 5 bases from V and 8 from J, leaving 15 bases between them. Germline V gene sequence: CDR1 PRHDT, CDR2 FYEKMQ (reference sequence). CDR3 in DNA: TGTGCCAGCAGCGCCGGGACTTCGGGAGGCTACACCTTC. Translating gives CASSAGTSGGYTF.

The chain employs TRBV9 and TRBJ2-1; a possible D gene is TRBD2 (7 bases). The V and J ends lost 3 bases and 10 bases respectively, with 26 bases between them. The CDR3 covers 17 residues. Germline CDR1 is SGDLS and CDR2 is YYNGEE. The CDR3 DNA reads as TGTGCCAGCAGCGGTCCGAAAATGGGCGGGGGCCCCTACGAGCAGTTCTTC. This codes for CASSGPKMGGGPYEQFF.

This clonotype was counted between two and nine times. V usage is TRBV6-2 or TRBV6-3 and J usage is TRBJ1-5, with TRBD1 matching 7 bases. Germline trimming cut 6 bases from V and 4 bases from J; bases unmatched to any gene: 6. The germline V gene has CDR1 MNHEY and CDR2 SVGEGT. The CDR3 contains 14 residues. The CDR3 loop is CASSRDSRNQPQHF. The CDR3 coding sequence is TGTGCCAGCAGCCGGGACAGCCGGAATCAGCCCCAGCATTTT.

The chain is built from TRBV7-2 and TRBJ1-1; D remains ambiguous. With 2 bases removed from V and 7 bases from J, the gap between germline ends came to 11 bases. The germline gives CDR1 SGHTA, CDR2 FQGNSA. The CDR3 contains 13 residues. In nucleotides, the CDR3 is TGTGCCAGCAGCTTAAGCTTTGGTGTTGAAGCTTTCTTT. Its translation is CASSLSFGVEAFF.

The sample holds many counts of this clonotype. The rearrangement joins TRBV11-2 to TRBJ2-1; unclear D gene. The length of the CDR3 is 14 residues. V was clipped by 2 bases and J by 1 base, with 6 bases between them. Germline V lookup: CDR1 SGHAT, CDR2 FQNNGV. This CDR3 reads CASSLRVSYNEQFF. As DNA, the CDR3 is TGTGCCAGCAGCTTAAGAGTTTCCTACAATGAGCAGTTCTTC.

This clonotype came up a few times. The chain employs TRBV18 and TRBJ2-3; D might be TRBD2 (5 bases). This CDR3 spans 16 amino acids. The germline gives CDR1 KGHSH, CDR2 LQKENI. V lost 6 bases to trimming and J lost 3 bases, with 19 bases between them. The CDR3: CASSGSETDSTDTQYF. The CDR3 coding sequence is TGTGCCAGCTCGGGGTCCGAAACGGACTCAACAGATACGCAGTATTTT.

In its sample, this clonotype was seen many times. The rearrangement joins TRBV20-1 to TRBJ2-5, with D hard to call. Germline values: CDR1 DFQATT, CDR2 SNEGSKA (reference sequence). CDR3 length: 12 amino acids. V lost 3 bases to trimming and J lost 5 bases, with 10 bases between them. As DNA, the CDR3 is TGCAGTGCTAGCGCGGTGGGGGAGACCCAGTACTTC. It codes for CSASAVGETQYF.

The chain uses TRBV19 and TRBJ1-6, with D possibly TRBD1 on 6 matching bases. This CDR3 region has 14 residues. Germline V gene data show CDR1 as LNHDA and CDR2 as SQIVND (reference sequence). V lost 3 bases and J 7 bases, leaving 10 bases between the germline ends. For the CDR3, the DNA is TGTGCCAGTAGTATTTTTGGACAGAATTCACCCCTCCACTTT. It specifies CASSIFGQNSPLHF.

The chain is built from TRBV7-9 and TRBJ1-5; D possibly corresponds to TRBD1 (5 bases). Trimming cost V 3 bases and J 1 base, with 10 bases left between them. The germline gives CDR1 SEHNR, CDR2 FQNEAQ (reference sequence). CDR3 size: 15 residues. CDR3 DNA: TGTGCCAGCAGCTTGGGCAGGGCGAGCAATCAGCCCCAGCATTTT. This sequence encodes CASSLGRASNQPQHF.

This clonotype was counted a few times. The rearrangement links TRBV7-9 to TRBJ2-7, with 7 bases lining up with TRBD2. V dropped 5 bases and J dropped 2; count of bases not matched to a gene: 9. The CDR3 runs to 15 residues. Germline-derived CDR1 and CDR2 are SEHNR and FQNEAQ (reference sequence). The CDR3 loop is CASSPGGGRTYEQYF. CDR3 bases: TGTGCCAGCAGCCCGGGGGGAGGACGAACCTACGAGCAGTACTTC.

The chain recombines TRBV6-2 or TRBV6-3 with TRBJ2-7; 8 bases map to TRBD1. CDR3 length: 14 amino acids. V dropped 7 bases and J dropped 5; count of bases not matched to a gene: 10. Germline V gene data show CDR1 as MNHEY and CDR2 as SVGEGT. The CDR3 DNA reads TGTGCCAGCATCCATGGACAGGGTGGCGACGAGCAGTACTTC. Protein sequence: CASIHGQGGDEQYF.

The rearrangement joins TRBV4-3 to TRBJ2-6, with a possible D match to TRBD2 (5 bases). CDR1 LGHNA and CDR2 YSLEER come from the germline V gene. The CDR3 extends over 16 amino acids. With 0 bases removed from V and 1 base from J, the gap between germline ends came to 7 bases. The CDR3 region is CASSQEGRSGANVLTF. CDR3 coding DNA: TGCGCCAGCAGCCAAGAGGGGAGATCTGGGGCCAACGTCCTGACTTTC.

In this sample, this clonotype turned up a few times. The CDR3 DNA follows: TGCGCCAGCAGCTTAAACACCCTGCGGACTGAAGCTTTCTTT. It specifies CASSLNTLRTEAFF. The chain carries TRBV5-1 and TRBJ1-1; no definite D call. The CDR3 is 14 amino acids. CDR1 is SGHRS, CDR2 YFSETQ, per germline. V lost 2 bases and J 5 bases, leaving 13 bases between the germline ends. Together with reference TRBV5-1 and TRBJ1-1, the CDR3 gives the full variable domain: KAGVTQTPRYLIKTRGQQVTLSCSPISGHRSVSWYQQTPGQGLQFLFEYFSETQRNKGNFPGRFSGRQFSNSRSEMNVSTLELGDSALYLCASSLNTLRTEAFFGQGTRLTVV.

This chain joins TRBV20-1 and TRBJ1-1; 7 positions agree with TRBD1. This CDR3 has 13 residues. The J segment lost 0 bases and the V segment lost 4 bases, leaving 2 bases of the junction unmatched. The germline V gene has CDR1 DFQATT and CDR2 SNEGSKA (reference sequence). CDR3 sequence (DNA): TGCAGTGCTACTGACAGGGTGAACACTGAAGCTTTCTTT. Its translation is CSATDRVNTEAFF.

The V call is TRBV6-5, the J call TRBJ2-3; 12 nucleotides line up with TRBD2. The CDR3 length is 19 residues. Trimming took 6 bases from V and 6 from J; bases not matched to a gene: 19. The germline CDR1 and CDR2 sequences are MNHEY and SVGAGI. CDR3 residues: CASSQMTPLAGGLNDTQYF. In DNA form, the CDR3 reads TGTGCCAGCAGCCAAATGACACCTCTAGCGGGGGGGCTTAACGATACGCAGTATTTT.

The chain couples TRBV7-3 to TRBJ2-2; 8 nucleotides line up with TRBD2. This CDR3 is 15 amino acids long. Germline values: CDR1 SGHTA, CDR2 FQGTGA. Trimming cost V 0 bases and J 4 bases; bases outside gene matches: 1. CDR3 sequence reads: CASSLTGTSTGELFF. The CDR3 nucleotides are TGTGCCAGCAGCTTAACCGGGACTAGCACCGGGGAGCTGTTTTTT.

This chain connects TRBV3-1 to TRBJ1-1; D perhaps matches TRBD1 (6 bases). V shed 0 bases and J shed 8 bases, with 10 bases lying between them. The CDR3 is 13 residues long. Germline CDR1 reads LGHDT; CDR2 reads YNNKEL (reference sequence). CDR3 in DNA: TGTGCCAGCAGCCAAGATAGGGGGGACGAAGCTTTCTTT. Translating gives CASSQDRGDEAFF.

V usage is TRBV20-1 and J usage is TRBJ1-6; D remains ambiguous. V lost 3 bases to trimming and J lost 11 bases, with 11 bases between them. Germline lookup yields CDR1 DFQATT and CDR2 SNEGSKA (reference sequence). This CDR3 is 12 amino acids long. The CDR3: CSARENEAPLHF. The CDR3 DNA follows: TGCAGTGCTAGGGAAAATGAGGCACCCCTCCACTTT.

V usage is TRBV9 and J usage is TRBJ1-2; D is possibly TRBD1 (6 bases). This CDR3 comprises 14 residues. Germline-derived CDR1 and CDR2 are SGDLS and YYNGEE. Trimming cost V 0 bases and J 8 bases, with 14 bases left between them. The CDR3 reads CASSVGRGLGGYTF. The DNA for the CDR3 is TGTGCCAGCAGCGTAGGGCGGGGGCTAGGGGGCTACACCTTC. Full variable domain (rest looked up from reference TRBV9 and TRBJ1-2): DSGVTQTPKHLITATGQRVTLRCSPRSGDLSVYWYQQSLDQGLQFLIQYYNGEERAKGNILERFSAQQFPDLHSELNLSSLELGDSALYFCASSVGRGLGGYTFGSGTRLTVV.